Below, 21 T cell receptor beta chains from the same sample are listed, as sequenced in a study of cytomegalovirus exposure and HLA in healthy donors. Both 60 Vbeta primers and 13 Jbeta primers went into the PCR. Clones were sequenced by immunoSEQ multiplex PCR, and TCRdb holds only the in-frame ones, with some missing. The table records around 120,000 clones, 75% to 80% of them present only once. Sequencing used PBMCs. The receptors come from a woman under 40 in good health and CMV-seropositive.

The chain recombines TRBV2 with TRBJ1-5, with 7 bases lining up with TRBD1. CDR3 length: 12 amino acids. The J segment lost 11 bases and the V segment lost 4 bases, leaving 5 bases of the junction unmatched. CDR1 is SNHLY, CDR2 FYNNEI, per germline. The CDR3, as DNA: TGTGCCAGCAGTGTTTTTCAGGGGGCCCAGCATTTT. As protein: CASSVFQGAQHF.

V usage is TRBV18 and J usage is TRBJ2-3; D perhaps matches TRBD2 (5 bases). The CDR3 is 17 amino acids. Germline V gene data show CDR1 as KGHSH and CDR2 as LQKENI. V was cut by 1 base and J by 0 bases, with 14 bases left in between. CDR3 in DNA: TGTGCCAGCTCACCACTATATGACGGGGTCAGCACAGATACGCAGTATTTT. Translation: CASSPLYDGVSTDTQYF.

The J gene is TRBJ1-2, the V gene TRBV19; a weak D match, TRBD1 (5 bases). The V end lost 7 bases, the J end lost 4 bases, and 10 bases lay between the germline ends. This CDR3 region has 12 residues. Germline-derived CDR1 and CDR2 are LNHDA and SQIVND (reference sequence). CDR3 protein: CASTSGGYGYTF. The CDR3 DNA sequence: TGTGCCAGTACCTCGGGGGGCTATGGCTACACCTTC. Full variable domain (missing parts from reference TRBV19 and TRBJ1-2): DGGITQSPKYLFRKEGQNVTLSCEQNLNHDAMYWYRQDPGQGLRLIYYSQIVNDFQKGDIAEGYSVSREKKESFPLTVTSAQKNPTAFYLCASTSGGYGYTFGSGTRLTVV.

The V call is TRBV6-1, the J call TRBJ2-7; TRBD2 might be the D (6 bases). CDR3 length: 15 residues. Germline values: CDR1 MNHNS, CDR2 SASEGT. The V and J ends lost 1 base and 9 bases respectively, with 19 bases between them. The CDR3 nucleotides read TGTGCCAGCAGTGAAGTTGGAGGGACCGCGGCTCCGCAGTACTTC. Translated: CASSEVGGTAAPQYF.

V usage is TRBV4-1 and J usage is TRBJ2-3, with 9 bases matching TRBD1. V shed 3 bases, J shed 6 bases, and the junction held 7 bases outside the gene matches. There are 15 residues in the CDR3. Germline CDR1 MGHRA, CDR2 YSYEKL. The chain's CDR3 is CASSQSQGALDTQYF. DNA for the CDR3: TGCGCCAGCAGCCAGTCACAGGGGGCGTTGGATACGCAGTATTTT.

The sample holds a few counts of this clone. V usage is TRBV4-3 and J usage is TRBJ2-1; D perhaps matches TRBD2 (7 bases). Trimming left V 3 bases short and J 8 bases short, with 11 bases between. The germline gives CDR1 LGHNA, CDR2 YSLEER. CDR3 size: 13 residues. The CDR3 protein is CASSQGGGYEQFF. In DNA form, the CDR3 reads TGCGCCAGCAGCCAGGGCGGGGGCTATGAGCAGTTCTTC.

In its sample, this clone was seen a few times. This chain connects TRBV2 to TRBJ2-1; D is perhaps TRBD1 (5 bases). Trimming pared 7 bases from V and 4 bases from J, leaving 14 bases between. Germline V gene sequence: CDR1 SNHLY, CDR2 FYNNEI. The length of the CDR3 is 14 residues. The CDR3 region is CASIQGALYNEQFF. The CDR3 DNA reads TGTGCCAGCATCCAAGGGGCGTTGTACAATGAGCAGTTCTTC.

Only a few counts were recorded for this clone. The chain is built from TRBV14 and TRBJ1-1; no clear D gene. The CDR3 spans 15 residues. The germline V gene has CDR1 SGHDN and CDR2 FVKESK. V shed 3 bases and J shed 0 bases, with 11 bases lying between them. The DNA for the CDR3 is TGTGCCAGCAGCCACCGGACGGGGATGAACACTGAAGCTTTCTTT. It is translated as CASSHRTGMNTEAFF.

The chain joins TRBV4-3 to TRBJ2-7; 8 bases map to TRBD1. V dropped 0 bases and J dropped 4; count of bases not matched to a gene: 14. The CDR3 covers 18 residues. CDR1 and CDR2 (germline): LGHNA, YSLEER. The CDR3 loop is CASSQDSRRQGQLYEQYF. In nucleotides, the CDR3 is TGCGCCAGCAGCCAAGATTCGAGGAGACAGGGGCAATTATACGAGCAGTACTTC.

The DNA of the CDR3 is TGTGCCAATAGACTGACTAGCGGGGGGGCGTCTGGGGCCAACGTCCTGACTTTC. Protein sequence: CANRLTSGGASGANVLTF. This chain joins TRBV19 and TRBJ2-6, with 14 bases lining up with TRBD2. Unmatched junction bases numbered 9, after V lost 10 bases and J lost 1 base. The CDR3 extends over 18 amino acids. Germline CDR1 is LNHDA and CDR2 is SQIVND (reference sequence). Looking up the rest from reference TRBV19 and TRBJ2-6 gives the full variable domain: DGGITQSPKYLFRKEGQNVTLSCEQNLNHDAMYWYRQDPGQGLRLIYYSQIVNDFQKGDIAEGYSVSREKKESFPLTVTSAQKNPTAFYLCANRLTSGGASGANVLTFGAGSRLTVL.

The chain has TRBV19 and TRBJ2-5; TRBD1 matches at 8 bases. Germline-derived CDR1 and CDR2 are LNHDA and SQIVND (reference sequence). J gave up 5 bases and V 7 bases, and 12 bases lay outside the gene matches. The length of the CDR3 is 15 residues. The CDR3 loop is CASNNPQGAGETQYF. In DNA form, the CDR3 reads TGTGCCAGTAATAACCCGCAGGGGGCTGGTGAGACCCAGTACTTC. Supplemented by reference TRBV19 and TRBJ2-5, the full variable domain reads DGGITQSPKYLFRKEGQNVTLSCEQNLNHDAMYWYRQDPGQGLRLIYYSQIVNDFQKGDIAEGYSVSREKKESFPLTVTSAQKNPTAFYLCASNNPQGAGETQYFGPGTRLLVL.

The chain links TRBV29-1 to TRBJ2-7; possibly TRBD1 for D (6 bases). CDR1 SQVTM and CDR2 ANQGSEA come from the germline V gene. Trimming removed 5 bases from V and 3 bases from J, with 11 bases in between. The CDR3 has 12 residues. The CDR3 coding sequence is TGCAGCGTTTTCGGGACAAGCTACGAGCAGTACTTC. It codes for CSVFGTSYEQYF.

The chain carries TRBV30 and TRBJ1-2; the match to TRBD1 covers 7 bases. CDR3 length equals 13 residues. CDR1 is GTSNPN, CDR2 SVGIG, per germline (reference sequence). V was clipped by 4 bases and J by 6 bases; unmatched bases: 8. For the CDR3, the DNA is TGTGCCTGGAACAATCAGGGGGTCGATGGCTACACCTTC. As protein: CAWNNQGVDGYTF.

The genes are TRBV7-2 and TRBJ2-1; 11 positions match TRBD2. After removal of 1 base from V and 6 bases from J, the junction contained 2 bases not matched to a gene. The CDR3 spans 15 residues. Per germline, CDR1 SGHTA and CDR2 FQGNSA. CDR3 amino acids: CASSLVAGGPNEQFF. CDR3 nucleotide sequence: TGTGCCAGCAGCTTAGTAGCGGGGGGGCCCAATGAGCAGTTCTTC.

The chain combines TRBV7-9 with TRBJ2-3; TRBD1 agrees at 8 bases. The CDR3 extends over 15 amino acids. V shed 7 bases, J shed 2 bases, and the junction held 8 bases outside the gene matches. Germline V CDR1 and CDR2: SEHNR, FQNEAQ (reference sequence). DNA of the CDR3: TGTGCCAGCAAAGACTGGACAGGGTCCACAGATACGCAGTATTTT. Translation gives CASKDWTGSTDTQYF.

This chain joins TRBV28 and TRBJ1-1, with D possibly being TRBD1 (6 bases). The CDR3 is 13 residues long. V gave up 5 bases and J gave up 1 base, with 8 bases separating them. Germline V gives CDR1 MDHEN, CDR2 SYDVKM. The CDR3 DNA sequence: TGTGCCAGCAGTCGGACAGCGAACACTGAAGCTTTCTTT. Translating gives CASSRTANTEAFF.

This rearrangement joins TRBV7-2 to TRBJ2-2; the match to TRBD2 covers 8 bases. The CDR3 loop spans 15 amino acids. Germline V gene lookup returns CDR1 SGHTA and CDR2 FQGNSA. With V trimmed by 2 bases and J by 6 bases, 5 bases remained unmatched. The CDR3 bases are TGTGCCAGCAGCTTAAAGGCCGGGGGGGCCGGGGAGCTGTTTTTT. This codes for CASSLKAGGAGELFF.

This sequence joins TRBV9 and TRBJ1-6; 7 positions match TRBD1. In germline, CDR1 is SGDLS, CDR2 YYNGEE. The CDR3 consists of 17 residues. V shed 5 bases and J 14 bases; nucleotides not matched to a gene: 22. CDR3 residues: CASSFDPRTGGVGALHF. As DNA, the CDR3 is TGTGCCAGCAGTTTCGACCCCAGGACAGGTGGGGTGGGGGCCCTCCACTTT.

The CDR3 DNA sequence: TGTGCCAGCAGTCAGGGGTTCACTTCACCCCTCCACTTT. Protein sequence: CASSQGFTSPLHF. The genes are TRBV6-1 and TRBJ1-6; tentatively, D is TRBD1 (6 bases). This CDR3 comprises 13 residues. V was shortened by 5 bases and J by 9 bases, with 11 bases between the two germline ends. The germline gives CDR1 MNHNS, CDR2 SASEGT.

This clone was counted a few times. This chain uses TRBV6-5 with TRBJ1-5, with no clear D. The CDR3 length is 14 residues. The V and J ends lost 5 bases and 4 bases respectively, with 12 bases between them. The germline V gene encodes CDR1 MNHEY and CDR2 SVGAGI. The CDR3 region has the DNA TGTGCCAGCAGTCCCACCGGCGGGAATCAGCCCCAGCATTTT. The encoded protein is CASSPTGGNQPQHF.

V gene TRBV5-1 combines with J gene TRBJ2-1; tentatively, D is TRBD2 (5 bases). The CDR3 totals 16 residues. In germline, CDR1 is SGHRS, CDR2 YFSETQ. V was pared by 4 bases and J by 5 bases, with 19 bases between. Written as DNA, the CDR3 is TGCGCCAGCAGCCCTACGGGAAAGCGGTCAAACAATGAGCAGTTCTTC. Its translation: CASSPTGKRSNNEQFF.